The sequence of this T cell receptor (beta chain) was determined in a study of hypomethylating agent response in myelodysplastic syndrome. TCRdb's copy holds only in-frame clones and misses some; the assay was immunoSEQ multiplex PCR. Among roughly 9,300 clones listed, 65% to 85% were seen once. The V end was cut by 7 bases, the J end by 5 bases, with 20 bases between. Germline V gene lookup returns CDR1 SGHTA and CDR2 FQGTGA. The CDR3 consists of 16 residues. This clone has just one count. This rearrangement joins TRBV7-3 to TRBJ2-2; D perhaps matches TRBD1 (6 bases). The sequence was obtained from a human donor with myelodysplastic syndrome. The sequenced sample was bone marrow, obtained before or after starting hypomethylating agent treatment for myelodysplastic syndrome (not recorded which). CDR3 region: CASILGDTKGTGELFF. The CDR3, as DNA: TGTGCCAGCATCCTAGGGGACACAAAGGGGACCGGGGAGCTGTTTTTT.